A single sample gave rise to the 27 T cell receptor beta chains below, sequenced in a study of CD8+CD57+ T cells in acquired aplastic anemia. The template for TCR beta VDJ and CDR3 sequence profiling was genomic DNA. TCRdb used MiXCR to reprocess the reads, holding one entry per CDR3 protein. The profile shows about 160,000 distinct CDR3 sequences, about two thirds of them singletons. Sequencing involved patients with CD8+CD57+ cell expansion previously shown by flow cytometry. Specimen: sorted CD4+, CD8+, or CD8+CD57+ T cells (not recorded which) from PBMCs. The receptors originated from a human donor with aplastic anemia.

The rearrangement uses TRBV2 and TRBJ1-2; D is unclear. Germline V gene lookup returns CDR1 SNHLY and CDR2 FYNNEI. The V end was cut by 0 bases, the J end by 4 bases, with 6 bases between. The CDR3 consists of 13 residues. CDR3 nucleotide sequence: TGTGCCAGCAGTGAAGCGGAAAGCTATGGCTACACCTTC. Amino acids: CASSEAESYGYTF.

Notes on this clonotype: One end of the junction fails to match germline, which may point to a read error. This chain uses TRBV27 with TRBJ2-7; possible D gene TRBD2, 6 bases. Germline values: CDR1 MNHEY, CDR2 SMNVEV (reference sequence). CDR3 length: 15 residues. DNA of the CDR3: TGTGTCAGCAGTCCTCGTGGGGGGTTTAGCTACGAGCAGTACTTC. This gives the protein CVSSPRGGFSYEQYF.

Concerning this clonotype itself: It is likely a read error, because the conserved phenylalanine at the end of the CDR3 is missing. This chain connects TRBV20-1 to TRBJ2-5; 9 nucleotides align to TRBD2. Trimming took 5 bases from V and 5 from J; bases not matched to a gene: 9. Germline values: CDR1 DFQATT, CDR2 SNEGSKA (reference sequence). The length of the CDR3 is 14 residues. The CDR3 sequence is CSAEGGGAPETQYL. The DNA of the CDR3 is TGCAGTGCTGAGGGCGGGGGGGCCCCCGAGACCCAGTACCTC.

The rearrangement joins TRBV2 to TRBJ1-1; possibly TRBD1 for D (5 bases). The CDR3 totals 13 residues. CDR1 is SNHLY, CDR2 FYNNEI, per germline. V lost 6 bases and J 6 bases, leaving 14 bases between the germline ends. The CDR3 protein is CASSLAGLSEAFF. CDR3 DNA sequence: TGTGCCAGCAGCTTAGCAGGGTTGTCTGAAGCTTTCTTT.

J is TRBJ2-1 and V is TRBV5-6, with 12 bases aligning to TRBD2. This CDR3 is 16 amino acids long. CDR1 is SGHDT and CDR2 is YYEEEE in the germline V gene. The V segment lost 5 bases and the J segment 7 bases; nucleotides outside the gene matches: 10. CDR3 DNA sequence: TGTGCCAGCAGTATACAGACTAGCGGGGGTTTGAATGAGCAGTTCTTC. It specifies CASSIQTSGGLNEQFF.

The J gene is TRBJ2-5, the V gene TRBV11-2; 7 nucleotides line up with TRBD1. CDR3 length: 15 residues. J was trimmed by 4 bases and V by 3 bases; bases with no gene match: 8. Germline V gene sequence: CDR1 SGHAT, CDR2 FQNNGV. The CDR3 is CASSFSGQRGETQYF. The CDR3 nucleotides are TGTGCCAGCAGCTTCTCGGGACAGAGGGGAGAGACCCAGTACTTC.

J is TRBJ2-3 and V is TRBV2; D may be TRBD1 (5 bases). CDR3 size: 14 residues. Between the trimmed V and J ends, which lost 6 bases and 9 bases, there was a span of 19 bases. CDR1 and CDR2 (germline): SNHLY, FYNNEI. Here the CDR3 reads CASSRASVTDTQYF. In DNA, the CDR3 is TGTGCCAGCAGCAGGGCCTCGGTCACGGACACGCAGTATTTT.

The chain uses TRBV2 and TRBJ2-1; D assignment may be TRBD1 or TRBD2 (5 bases each). The V end was cut by 10 bases, the J end by 3 bases, with 10 bases between. This CDR3 spans 12 amino acids. Per germline, CDR1 SNHLY and CDR2 FYNNEI. In DNA form, the CDR3 reads TGTGCCAAGGGACCTTTCTACAATGAGCAGTTCTTC. This encodes CAKGPFYNEQFF.

The J gene is TRBJ1-1, the V gene TRBV19; 9 nucleotides line up with TRBD1. The CDR3 totals 18 residues. The germline V gene encodes CDR1 LNHDA and CDR2 SQIVND (reference sequence). J was trimmed by 1 base and V by 3 bases; bases with no gene match: 12. The CDR3 spells CASSIPATGGVWNTEAFF. The CDR3 coding sequence is TGTGCCAGTAGTATCCCCGCGACAGGGGGAGTGTGGAACACTGAAGCTTTCTTT.

The chain combines TRBV7-3 with TRBJ1-5, with TRBD1 identical over 7 bases. V lost 6 bases to trimming and J lost 0 bases; unmatched junction nucleotides: 8. The germline V gene encodes CDR1 SGHTA and CDR2 FQGTGA. CDR3 length equals 16 residues. The CDR3 bases are TGTGCCAGCAGTTACGCCTACAGGGGTAGCAATCAGCCCCAGCATTTT. Translating gives CASSYAYRGSNQPQHF.

J is TRBJ1-5 and V is TRBV7-9, with D unresolved. The V end lost 1 base, the J end lost 6 bases, and 7 bases lay between the germline ends. CDR3 size: 13 residues. The germline gives CDR1 SEHNR, CDR2 FQNEAQ (reference sequence). Here the CDR3 reads CASSLGKLQPQHF. In DNA, the CDR3 is TGTGCCAGCAGCTTAGGAAAACTTCAGCCCCAGCATTTT.

This chain links TRBV11-2 with TRBJ2-3; 9 bases line up with TRBD1. Germline CDR1 and CDR2: SGHAT and FQNNGV. V lost 8 bases and J lost 3; bases outside the gene matches: 9. The CDR3 runs 15 residues. CDR3 bases: TGTGCCAGCTCCACCGGGACAGGGTCAACAGATACGCAGTATTTT. It encodes CASSTGTGSTDTQYF. The full variable domain, rest sourced from reference TRBV11-2 and TRBJ2-3, is EAGVAQSPRYKIIEKRQSVAFWCNPISGHATLYWYQQILGQGPKLLIQFQNNGVVDDSQLPKDRFSAERLKGVDSTLKIQPAKLEDSAVYLCASSTGTGSTDTQYFGPGTRLTVL.

The chain couples TRBV27 to TRBJ1-1; weak D call: TRBD1 (5 bases). This CDR3 comprises 14 residues. Germline V gene sequence: CDR1 MNHEY, CDR2 SMNVEV (reference sequence). V gave up 2 bases and J gave up 3 bases, with 10 bases separating them. The DNA of the CDR3 is TGTGCCAGCAGTTTAGGAGGGGTTCACACTGAAGCTTTCTTT. It codes for CASSLGGVHTEAFF.

The V gene is TRBV5-1, the J gene TRBJ2-7, with a possible D match to TRBD1 (5 bases). Trimming took off 5 bases at V and 5 bases at J, with 14 bases between the two ends. The CDR3 has 13 amino acids. Germline assignment: CDR1 SGHRS and CDR2 YFSETQ. CDR3 loop: CASSLAGLDEQYF. Here the CDR3 DNA reads TGCGCCAGCAGTCTTGCAGGGCTCGACGAGCAGTACTTC.

The chain couples TRBV14 to TRBJ2-7; D unclear. Trimming left V 1 base short and J 5 bases short, with 6 bases between. Germline V gene sequence: CDR1 SGHDN, CDR2 FVKESK. The CDR3 is made up of 12 amino acids. The CDR3: CASSQVRNEQYF. The CDR3 DNA is TGTGCCAGCAGCCAAGTGAGGAACGAGCAGTACTTC.

The chain joins TRBV10-3 to TRBJ2-7; a weak D match, TRBD2 (5 bases). V gave up 0 bases and J gave up 0 bases, with 9 bases separating them. Per the germline V gene, CDR1 is ENHRY and CDR2 is SYGVKD. This CDR3 comprises 15 residues. CDR3 sequence reads: CAISESSVISYEQYF. The DNA for the CDR3 is TGTGCCATCAGTGAGTCTAGCGTAATCTCCTACGAGCAGTACTTC.

The chain is built from TRBV25-1 and TRBJ2-1, with 7 bases fitting TRBD1. Losses at the gene ends were 2 bases for V and 6 bases for J; bases not matched to a gene: 19. Germline CDR1 and CDR2: MGHDK and SYGVNS. The CDR3 has 19 amino acids. CDR3 sequence: CASSERNQLGQATSNEQFF. The CDR3 nucleotides are TGTGCCAGCAGTGAAAGGAATCAACTCGGACAGGCGACGAGCAATGAGCAGTTCTTC.

The J gene is TRBJ1-6, the V gene TRBV2; no clear D gene. V lost 5 bases and J lost 6, with 8 bases in between. CDR1 and CDR2 from the germline V gene are SNHLY and FYNNEI. This CDR3 has 13 amino acids. CDR3 bases: TGTGCCAGCAGTTCCACTCTTAATTCACCCCTCCACTTT. It yields the protein CASSSTLNSPLHF.

This clonotype occurred many times. The chain combines TRBV29-1 with TRBJ2-7; 8 nucleotides align to TRBD2. The length of the CDR3 is 13 residues. Germline V gene lookup returns CDR1 SQVTM and CDR2 ANQGSEA. The V gene end was trimmed by 4 bases and the J gene end by 3 bases; junction bases not matched to a gene: 5. CDR3 nucleotide sequence: TGCAGCGTTGTGGTAGCGGGAAACTACGAGCAGTACTTC. Translation gives CSVVVAGNYEQYF.

V gene TRBV15 combines with J gene TRBJ2-7; D gene ambiguous. In germline, CDR1 is LNHNV, CDR2 YYDKDF (reference sequence). The CDR3 spans 14 residues. Trimming shortened V by 5 bases and J by 0 bases, and 11 bases separated the two germline ends. Written as DNA, the CDR3 is TGTGCCACCAGCGCAAGAGGTTTCTCCTACGAGCAGTACTTC. Translation: CATSARGFSYEQYF.

The rearrangement joins TRBV12-3 or TRBV12-4 to TRBJ2-5; no clear D gene. This CDR3 is 11 amino acids long. Trimming cost V 7 bases and J 9 bases, with 12 bases left between them. CDR3 bases: TGTGCCAGCACAATTAGTTGGTCCCAGTACTTC. Translation: CASTISWSQYF.

This chain connects TRBV7-2 to TRBJ2-5; D uncertain. V lost 5 bases and J lost 4, with 11 bases in between. CDR1 SGHTA and CDR2 FQGNSA come from the germline V gene. The CDR3 is 13 residues long. CDR3 DNA sequence: TGTGCCAGCAGCCTCCGAGTGCGAGAGACCCAGTACTTC. Translating it yields CASSLRVRETQYF.

This clonotype was found many times. The chain links TRBV25-1 to TRBJ2-1; 7 positions agree with TRBD1. The V segment lost 5 bases and the J segment 3 bases; nucleotides outside the gene matches: 7. Per germline, CDR1 MGHDK and CDR2 SYGVNS. The length of the CDR3 is 15 residues. The CDR3 spells CASSFTGEHYNEQFF. As DNA, the CDR3 is TGTGCCAGCAGTTTCACAGGGGAACACTACAATGAGCAGTTCTTC. The full variable domain, completed using reference TRBV25-1 and TRBJ2-1, is EADIYQTPRYLVIGTGKKITLECSQTMGHDKMYWYQQDPGMELHLIHYSYGVNSTEKGDLSSESTVSRIRTEHFPLTLESARPSHTSQYLCASSFTGEHYNEQFFGPGTRLTVL.

J is TRBJ1-5 and V is TRBV7-8; D not resolved. V was clipped by 2 bases and J by 4 bases, with 12 bases between them. This CDR3 comprises 15 residues. Germline-derived CDR1 and CDR2 are SGHVS and FQNEAQ. CDR3: CASSLTQGRNQPQHF. As DNA, the CDR3 is TGTGCCAGCAGCTTAACCCAAGGTAGAAATCAGCCCCAGCATTTT.

This chain links TRBV20-1 with TRBJ2-7; TRBD2 matches at 7 bases. The V segment lost 1 base and the J segment 2 bases; nucleotides outside the gene matches: 2. The CDR3 sequence is 13 residues long. The germline gives CDR1 DFQATT, CDR2 SNEGSKA (reference sequence). The CDR3 bases are TGCAGTGCTAGAGGTCGGGGGGCCTACGAGCAGTACTTC. Protein: CSARGRGAYEQYF.

This clonotype was recorded many times. V is TRBV3-1 and J is TRBJ2-3, with no clear D. V lost 7 bases and J lost 4, with 21 bases in between. The CDR3 length is 16 residues. Germline V CDR1 and CDR2: LGHDT, YNNKEL (reference sequence). CDR3 amino acids: CASTPTRPTQADTQYF. The CDR3 nucleotides are TGTGCCAGCACCCCAACGCGGCCTACTCAGGCAGATACGCAGTATTTT.

The genes are TRBV10-3 and TRBJ1-2; 10 bases agree with TRBD1. The CDR3 has 19 residues. CDR1 is ENHRY, CDR2 SYGVKD, per germline. Trimming at V came to 6 bases and at J to 3 bases, leaving 19 bases not matched to a gene. The CDR3 here is CAIRAIPGQGMGEDYGYTF. The CDR3 DNA follows: TGTGCCATCAGAGCGATCCCGGGACAGGGGATGGGGGAAGACTATGGCTACACCTTC.